The clone carrying this TCR beta chain was picked up one time. Its antigen is not known. Other DNA sequences within the sample encode an identical CDR3. This record comes from a study of T cell responses to AZD1222 COVID-19 vaccine. This CDR3 region has 11 residues. Deletions cut 2 bases from V and 4 bases from J, with 0 bases between. CDR1 is MNHEY and CDR2 is SVGAGI in the germline V gene. Measured with immunoSEQ multiplex PCR; TCRdb has only the in-frame clones, and not every one. The table lists over 120,000 clones, 70% to 90% of them singletons. Findings and limits, study-wide: Scientists sampled the repertoires only once the peak T cell response had passed. The donors showed a predominance of white British ancestry and of females, with possible underestimation of clonal diversity. Nearly half of spike-specific TCRs reportedly target variant regions that are unmutated in the B.1.351 and B.1.1.7 variants. Spike-wide vaccine-associated CD4 TCRs dominated at 160-218 and 743-854.

This receptor was obtained from an adult in good health. The V gene is TRBV6-5, the J gene TRBJ1-3; D not certain. This sample comprised peripheral blood, obtained on day 0 of AZD1222 vaccination. The CDR3, as DNA: TGTGCCAGCAGTTACGGAAACACCATATATTTT. It specifies CASSYGNTIYF.